This passage covers 14 T cell receptor beta chains from one sample sequenced in a study of cytomegalovirus exposure and HLA in healthy donors. PCR amplification relied on 60 Vbeta primers (plus 13 Jbeta primers). Profiled with immunoSEQ multiplex PCR; TCRdb holds only in-frame clones, not every one. This sample yields 150,000 to 200,000 clones, of which 80% are seen a single time; under 7.5% belongs to the top ten. Sequenced input: PBMCs. The origin of the receptors is a man aged 35-49 years in good health and CMV-seronegative.

V gene TRBV29-1 combines with J gene TRBJ1-4, with D perhaps matching TRBD1 (5 bases). The germline CDR1 and CDR2 sequences are SQVTM and ANQGSEA. The length of the CDR3 is 13 residues. Deletions cut 1 base from V and 8 bases from J, with 11 bases between. Written as DNA, the CDR3 is TGCAGCGTTGAAGGGACCCAGGGAGAAAAACTGTTTTTT. It specifies CSVEGTQGEKLFF.

This clone was counted only a few times. The chain has TRBV19 and TRBJ2-7, with 8 bases identical to TRBD1. V trimming: 1 base; J trimming: 3 bases; junction bases outside the gene matches: 5. CDR3 length equals 15 residues. CDR1 and CDR2 (germline): LNHDA, SQIVND (reference sequence). CDR3 in DNA: TGTGCCAGTAGTATAGCTGAGGGACAGGTCTACGAGCAGTACTTC. It translates to CASSIAEGQVYEQYF.

The chain combines TRBV19 with TRBJ2-3; D gene unclear. Trimming removed 5 bases from V and 3 bases from J, with 15 bases in between. Per the germline V gene, CDR1 is LNHDA and CDR2 is SQIVND (reference sequence). The CDR3 runs to 15 residues. CDR3 nucleotides: TGTGCCAGTAGTTCATCGGGTAGCCCGACAGATACGCAGTATTTT. As protein: CASSSSGSPTDTQYF.

The chain joins TRBV4-1 to TRBJ2-1; TRBD2 matches 15 bases. With 1 base clipped from V and 6 bases from J, the junction kept 4 bases outside the gene matches. CDR1 is MGHRA, CDR2 YSYEKL, per germline. There are 17 residues in the CDR3. The CDR3 sequence is CASSQGTSGGVVNEQFF. The CDR3 bases are TGCGCCAGCAGCCAAGGGACTAGCGGGGGGGTGGTCAATGAGCAGTTCTTC.

The J gene is TRBJ2-1, the V gene TRBV29-1, with TRBD1 matching 8 bases. This CDR3 is built from 15 residues. V lost 4 bases, J lost 9 bases, and 14 bases stayed unmatched. Per germline, CDR1 SQVTM and CDR2 ANQGSEA. Here the CDR3 DNA reads TGCAGCGTTGTTCAGGTCAGGGGGCGAGGTAGTGAGCAGTTCTTC. This codes for CSVVQVRGRGSEQFF.

The V gene is TRBV19, the J gene TRBJ2-1; 8 bases fit TRBD2. The germline V gene encodes CDR1 LNHDA and CDR2 SQIVND (reference sequence). CDR3 length: 15 amino acids. V lost 5 bases and J lost 9; bases outside the gene matches: 12. The chain's CDR3 is CASSPRASGRSEQFF. DNA for the CDR3: TGTGCCAGTAGTCCCCGGGCTAGCGGGCGTTCTGAGCAGTTCTTC. Variable domain in full (rest from reference TRBV19 and TRBJ2-1): DGGITQSPKYLFRKEGQNVTLSCEQNLNHDAMYWYRQDPGQGLRLIYYSQIVNDFQKGDIAEGYSVSREKKESFPLTVTSAQKNPTAFYLCASSPRASGRSEQFFGPGTRLTVL.

The rearrangement uses TRBV5-4 and TRBJ2-3, with TRBD2 matching 8 bases. This CDR3 is built from 15 residues. Trimming cost V 6 bases and J 2 bases; bases outside gene matches: 8. CDR1 and CDR2 (germline): SGHNT, YYREEE (reference sequence). The CDR3 sequence: CASTPSGGATDTQYF. The CDR3 DNA reads as TGTGCCAGCACCCCCAGCGGGGGAGCCACAGATACGCAGTATTTT.

This chain uses TRBV4-1 with TRBJ2-6; D gene uncertain. The CDR3 consists of 18 residues. Trimming left V 0 bases short and J 2 bases short, with 14 bases between. The V gene's germline CDR1 is MGHRA and CDR2 YSYEKL. This CDR3 reads CASSQDRNLGAGANVLTF. The CDR3 DNA sequence: TGCGCCAGCAGCCAAGATCGTAATTTGGGCGCTGGGGCCAACGTCCTGACTTTC.

V gene TRBV18 combines with J gene TRBJ2-7; no reliable D call. This CDR3 has 13 amino acids. Trimming removed 3 bases from V and 4 bases from J, with 10 bases in between. CDR1 is KGHSH, CDR2 LQKENI, per germline. The CDR3 sequence: CASSPEAVYEQYF. DNA of the CDR3: TGTGCCAGCTCACCTGAGGCAGTTTACGAGCAGTACTTC.

The chain joins TRBV19 to TRBJ1-5, with D hard to call. The V and J ends lost 2 bases and 9 bases respectively, with 11 bases between them. CDR3 length equals 13 residues. Germline V CDR1 and CDR2: LNHDA, SQIVND (reference sequence). This CDR3 is CASSITVPMPQHF. For the CDR3, the DNA is TGTGCCAGTAGTATAACAGTTCCGATGCCCCAGCATTTT.

The rearrangement links TRBV25-1 to TRBJ1-4; maybe TRBD1 (6 bases). Germline values: CDR1 MGHDK, CDR2 SYGVNS. The CDR3 extends over 13 amino acids. Trimming left V 6 bases short and J 8 bases short, with 13 bases between. The CDR3 sequence: CASRDSLIEKLFF. In DNA form, the CDR3 reads TGTGCCAGCAGGGACAGTCTAATCGAAAAACTGTTTTTT.

This chain uses TRBV7-2 with TRBJ1-3, with TRBD1 matching over 7 bases. CDR1 SGHTA and CDR2 FQGNSA come from the germline V gene. The CDR3 extends over 15 amino acids. J gave up 4 bases and V 2 bases, and 5 bases lay outside the gene matches. For the CDR3, the DNA is TGTGCCAGCAGCTTATACAGGGGATCCGGAAACACCATATATTTT. Translating gives CASSLYRGSGNTIYF.

This clone was recorded a few times. The V gene is TRBV5-1, the J gene TRBJ2-2; a weak D match, TRBD2 (6 bases). The CDR3 totals 16 residues. V was trimmed by 4 bases and J by 7 bases, leaving 20 bases between them. Germline CDR1 and CDR2: SGHRS and YFSETQ. CDR3 sequence: CASSQITGTYLGELFF. The CDR3 region has the DNA TGCGCCAGCAGCCAAATTACCGGGACTTATCTCGGGGAGCTGTTTTTT.

V gene TRBV27 combines with J gene TRBJ1-1, with TRBD1 as a possible D gene (5 bases). Germline V gene sequence: CDR1 MNHEY, CDR2 SMNVEV (reference sequence). The CDR3 is made up of 14 amino acids. V lost 2 bases and J lost 0, with 7 bases in between. CDR3 sequence: CASSLQGVNTEAFF. CDR3 DNA sequence: TGTGCCAGCAGTTTACAGGGCGTGAACACTGAAGCTTTCTTT.